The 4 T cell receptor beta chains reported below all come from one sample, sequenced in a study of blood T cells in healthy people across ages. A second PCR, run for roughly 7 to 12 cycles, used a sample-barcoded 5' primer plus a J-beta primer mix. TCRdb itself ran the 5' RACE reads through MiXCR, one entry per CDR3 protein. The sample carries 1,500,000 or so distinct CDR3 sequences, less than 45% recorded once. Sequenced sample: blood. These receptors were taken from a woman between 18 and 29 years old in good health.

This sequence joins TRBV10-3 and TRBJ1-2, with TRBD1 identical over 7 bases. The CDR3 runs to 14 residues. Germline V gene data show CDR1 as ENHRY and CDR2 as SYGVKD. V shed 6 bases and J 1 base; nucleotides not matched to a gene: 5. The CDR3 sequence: CAIRPGQVNYGYTF. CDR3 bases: TGTGCCATCAGGCCCGGACAGGTTAACTATGGCTACACCTTC.

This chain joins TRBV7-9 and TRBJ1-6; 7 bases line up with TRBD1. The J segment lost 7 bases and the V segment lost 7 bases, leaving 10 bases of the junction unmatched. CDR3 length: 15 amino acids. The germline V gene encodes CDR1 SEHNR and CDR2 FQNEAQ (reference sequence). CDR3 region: CASTLQGQLNSPLHF. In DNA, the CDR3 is TGTGCCAGCACGCTTCAGGGACAGCTGAATTCACCCCTCCACTTT.

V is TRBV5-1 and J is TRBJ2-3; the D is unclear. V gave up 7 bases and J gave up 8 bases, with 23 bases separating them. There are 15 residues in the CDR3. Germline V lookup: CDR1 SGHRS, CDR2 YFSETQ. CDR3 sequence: CASLYDPGRPGTQYF. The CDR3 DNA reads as TGCGCCAGCCTATATGATCCAGGCAGACCTGGTACGCAGTATTTT.

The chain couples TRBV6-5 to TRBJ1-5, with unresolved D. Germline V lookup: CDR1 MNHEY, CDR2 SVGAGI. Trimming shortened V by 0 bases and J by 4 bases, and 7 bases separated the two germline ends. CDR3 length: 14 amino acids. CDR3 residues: CASSYSSGNQPQHF. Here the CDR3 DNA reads TGTGCCAGCAGTTACTCGTCCGGGAATCAGCCCCAGCATTTT.